Listed below are T cell receptor beta chains from one sample, sequenced in a study of CD8 T cells in ankylosing spondylitis. TCRdb used MiXCR to reprocess the 5' RACE reads, holding one entry per CDR3 protein. The data contain about 460,000 distinct CDR3 sequences, less than 6% of them singletons. The sequenced sample consisted of blood, either unsorted or a sorted T cell fraction (not recorded which). These receptors were collected from a male donor with ankylosing spondylitis. Each CDR3 is given with its conserved first and last residue. Fields, in order: CDR3 DNA, CDR3 protein, clone size, V gene, J gene, D gene. D genes are given only for firm matches. Size is stated for part of the rows, as once, few or many counts, or as a class when the clone is expanded.

DNA: TGCGCCAGCAGTGTTGGGGAAAGAGGGGAGACCCAGTACTTC; CDR3: CASSVGERGETQYF; size: many; V: TRBV10-2; J: TRBJ2-5; D: .
DNA: TGTGCCAGCAGCGTTGACAGGGGGGTTGACGAGCAGTACTTC; CDR3: CASSVDRGVDEQYF; size: .; V: TRBV11-2; J: TRBJ2-7; D: TRBD1
DNA: TGCGCCAGCAGCTTGGGACAGGTGGACGAAAAACTGTTTTTT; CDR3: CASSLGQVDEKLFF; size: many; V: TRBV5-1; J: TRBJ1-4; D: .
DNA: TGCAGTGCTCCCCTTAGACAGGGTGATAATTCACCCCTCCACTTT; CDR3: CSAPLRQGDNSPLHF; size: .; V: TRBV20-1; J: TRBJ1-6; D: TRBD1
DNA: TGCAGTGCTCCCCTCCTCCCAACTAATGAAAAACTGTTTTTT; CDR3: CSAPLLPTNEKLFF; size: few; V: TRBV20-1; J: TRBJ1-4; D: .
DNA: TGTGCCAGCAGTTATAGGAATGAGCAGTTCTTC; CDR3: CASSYRNEQFF; size: many; V: TRBV6-2/TRBV6-3; J: TRBJ2-1; D: .
DNA: TGTGCCAGCAGTATTAGCGGGAGTGTGGGTGAGCAGTTCTTC; CDR3: CASSISGSVGEQFF; size: many; V: TRBV27; J: TRBJ2-1; D: TRBD2
DNA: TGCAGTGCTAGGGGGCCCTGGCAGGGGAAAGGCTCCTACGAGCAGTACTTC; CDR3: CSARGPWQGKGSYEQYF; size: many; V: TRBV20-1; J: TRBJ2-7; D: .
DNA: TGCAGTGCTCGAAGACAGGCAGCTTTCTTT; CDR3: CSARRQAAFF; size: many; V: TRBV20-1; J: TRBJ1-1; D: .
DNA: TGCAGTGCACGGACAGGGAGCTCCTACGAGCAGTACTTC; CDR3: CSARTGSSYEQYF; size: many; V: TRBV20-1; J: TRBJ2-7; D: TRBD1
DNA: TGTGCCAGCAGTTGGTCACGGGGTTCCTACGAGCAGTACTTC; CDR3: CASSWSRGSYEQYF; size: many; V: TRBV12-3/TRBV12-4; J: TRBJ2-7; D: .
DNA: TGTGCCAGCAGTGATGGGAGGGGGCTTGAAGCTTTCTTT; CDR3: CASSDGRGLEAFF; size: many; V: TRBV9; J: TRBJ1-1; D: TRBD1
DNA: TGTGCCAGCAGCTCCATTCCCCCGGACAGGGGGCCAGAGACCCAGTACTTC; CDR3: CASSSIPPDRGPETQYF; size: many; V: TRBV12-3/TRBV12-4; J: TRBJ2-5; D: TRBD1
DNA: TGCAGCGTTGAAGATCCGGGACTAGAGCTGGATACGCAGTATTTT; CDR3: CSVEDPGLELDTQYF; size: many; V: TRBV29-1; J: TRBJ2-3; D: TRBD2
DNA: TGTGCCAGCAGTGAAGGGGGTCGTTCTCAGCCCCAGCATTTT; CDR3: CASSEGGRSQPQHF; size: few; V: TRBV6-1; J: TRBJ1-5; D: .
DNA: TGCGCCAGCAGCGAGCCTTCCGGGACCCACCACTTC; CDR3: CASSEPSGTHHF; size: many; V: TRBV5-1; J: TRBJ2-7; D: .
DNA: TGTGCCAGCTCGGCGACCTATGGCTACACCTTC; CDR3: CASSATYGYTF; size: many; V: TRBV28; J: TRBJ1-2; D: .
DNA: TGTGCCAGCAGCCCCGGAGCCACGTTGGGGGCCAACGTCCTGACTTTC; CDR3: CASSPGATLGANVLTF; size: .; V: TRBV7-6; J: TRBJ2-6; D: .
DNA: TGTGCCAGCACCTCAAGGGGACTAGCGGGGGGGGTTTACAGCACAGATACGCAGTATTTT; CDR3: CASTSRGLAGGVYSTDTQYF; size: few; V: TRBV12-3/TRBV12-4; J: TRBJ2-3; D: TRBD2
DNA: TGCAGTGCACCCATGGCTAGCGGGGTTTGGGAGACCCAGTACTTC; CDR3: CSAPMASGVWETQYF; size: many; V: TRBV20-1; J: TRBJ2-5; D: TRBD2
DNA: TGTGCCATCGCACAGGGGGCAGGTCAGCCCCAGCATTTT; CDR3: CAIAQGAGQPQHF; size: many; V: TRBV12-3/TRBV12-4; J: TRBJ1-5; D: TRBD1
DNA: TGTGCCAGCAGTTTCGGTGCCCCCTACGAGCAGTACTTC; CDR3: CASSFGAPYEQYF; size: many; V: TRBV27; J: TRBJ2-7; D: .